This T cell receptor (beta chain) was profiled in a study of blood T cell repertoires in COVID-19. Overall study context: Whether acute or convalescent, the COVID-19 samples came from the United States, Italy and Spain. Sources were T cells, B-cell-depleted T cells, or PBMCs; the material itself was cDNA or gDNA.

This CDR3 comprises 13 residues. Germline trimming cut 5 bases from V and 9 bases from J; bases unmatched to any gene: 6. CDR1 is MRHNA, CDR2 SNTAGT, per germline. Sequenced by immunoSEQ multiplex PCR; TCRdb stores in-frame clones only, minus some. The table has 470,000 or so clones, roughly 85% seen once; the top ten hold more than 3%. The sequencing sample was made of peripheral blood. The V and J genes are TRBV6-4 and TRBJ2-1, with 8 positions matching TRBD2. The receptor's source is a human donor in a cohort sampled during active COVID-19. The CDR3 coding sequence is TGTGCCAGCAGTCGGGACCGGGAGGGTGAGCAGTTCTTC. As protein: CASSRDREGEQFF.